The 3 T cell receptor beta chains listed next were all sequenced from one sample in a study of beta chain features in type 1 diabetes. Reverse transcription of all isolated RNA meant that expressed TCRB transcripts were sequenced. Sequencing used immunoSEQ multiplex PCR; TCRdb keeps in-frame clones, though not all of them. The table lists 120,000 to 150,000 clones, about 44% of them singletons, with around 0.42% in the top ten. Sequenced sample: Tregs from blood. These receptor sequences come from a man between 18 and 35 years old in good health.

This chain links TRBV4-3 with TRBJ2-7; 9 bases are shared with TRBD2. V shed 3 bases, J shed 2 bases, and the junction held 5 bases outside the gene matches. From germline, CDR1 is LGHNA and CDR2 YSLEER. CDR3 size: 15 residues. In nucleotides, the CDR3 is TGCGCCAGCAGCCAGGCGGGGGGGCGTACCTACGAGCAGTACTTC. Encoded protein: CASSQAGGRTYEQYF.

This chain uses TRBV6-5 with TRBJ1-6; D remains unclear. There are 13 residues in the CDR3. V was pared by 4 bases and J by 4 bases, with 5 bases between. CDR1 is MNHEY and CDR2 is SVGAGI in the germline V gene. CDR3 sequence reads: CASSSVYNSPLHF. Here the CDR3 DNA reads TGTGCCAGCAGTTCCGTTTATAATTCACCCCTCCACTTT.

This clone was observed a few times. V is TRBV7-3 and J is TRBJ1-1; no definite D call. The ends were cut back, 4 bases at V and 1 base at J, with 7 bases in the middle. The CDR3 contains 13 residues. Germline CDR1 reads SGHTA; CDR2 reads FQGTGA. The CDR3 nucleotides read TGTGCCAGCAGCTCTTACAGGAACACTGAAGCTTTCTTT. It yields the protein CASSSYRNTEAFF.